The TCR beta chain described here comes from a study of beta chain features in type 1 diabetes (dated by TCRdb to the late 2010s). A note on the overall study: Mean age, gender distribution, total cell number and subset yield were not different between patients and healthy donors. A total of under 120,000,000 sorted cells were examined across all samples, and RNA yield correlated strongly with the number of cells per subset. In the study, TCRB repertoires of sorted circulating CD4+ T cell subsets from recently diagnosed type 1 diabetes patients were compared with those of matched healthy donors. Regulatory and stem cell-like memory subsets were isolated from only 8 patients and about eight healthy donors, whereas naive and central memory subsets came from all 30 or so donors.

Each donor gave one peripheral blood draw, approximately 110 mL on average, collected into heparinised tubes. A BD FACSAria II was used to sort naive, central memory, regulatory and stem cell-like memory CD4+ T cells with a panel that included CD45RO, CCR7, CD25, CD127, CD95 and CD27. All sorted populations exceeded 98% purity. PBMCs were isolated immediately by Lymphoprep density gradient centrifugation and stained directly without culture. Samples were stained and sorted in pairs, with one healthy donor and one patient per experiment, so that batch effects were minimized. Sequences MDHEN (CDR1) and SYDVKM (CDR2) are obtained from the germline V gene. There are 14 amino acids in the CDR3, from cysteine to phenylalanine inclusive. Only CDR3 DNA remains: 42 bases, in frame from the first base. V gives up 3 bases and J gives up 8 bases, and the segment between their germline ends measures 16 bases.

A remark on this clone: The antigen this receptor binds is unknown. No much larger clone is present one base from it, and per-base qualities are unavailable.

The entire isolated RNA was reverse transcribed using the High Capacity cDNA Reverse Transcription Kit, and thus expressed TCRB transcripts were sequenced. Naive, central memory and regulatory T cell samples underwent deep immunoSEQ sequencing, averaging around 3.9 million total reads per sample. Sorted cells were lysed in RLT buffer and RNA was extracted with DNase-treated RNeasy Micro or Mini kits, depending on cell number. Each cell subset was processed on its own to prevent cross-contamination, while patient and healthy donor samples were processed together. The immunoSEQ multiplex PCR was used to amplify TCRB sequences from cDNA, generating 87-bp fragments that spanned the CDR3 region. Amplicons were sequenced on the Illumina HiSeq platform. The study's processing was this. Synthetic template baselines were used to correct PCR bias computationally, reads within Hamming distance 2 were collapsed together, and singletons that could not be merged were discarded. Reads were aligned against IMGT so that V, D and J genes, CDR3 length and insertions or deletions at six rearrangement sites could be assigned. Within each subset, clonotype counts were normalized to the number of sorted cells before true diversity and Gini coefficients were calculated with the tcR R package. The overlap coefficient, calculated on TCRB nucleotide sequences, was used to measure repertoire sharing. As a proxy for the pre-selection repertoire, out-of-frame TCRB sequences from naive cells were analyzed. In its TCRdb copy, this immuneACCESS table keeps in-frame sequences only and misses some clones. Where compared with another copy, unresolved V genes explain less than half of these, and the others have no known cause. The DNA gave D and trimming, while V, J and clone size come from that table. This sample is represented by approximately 380,000 clones; less than 15% of them were singletons. The ten largest clones add up to more than 0.015% of the sample.

What the work shows at the level of the full study, not this receptor alone: In all four CD4+ subsets, TCRB CDR3 length was moderately but significantly shorter in type 1 diabetes patients. PCR may preferentially amplify shorter templates, but because patient and control samples were amplified and corrected together, any resulting skew would affect both groups equally. At VDJ recombination sites, patients with type 1 diabetes made fewer insertions and deleted more nucleotides, a pattern implying thymic rearrangement abnormalities. Only small numbers of individuals were included in the HLA sub-analyses, which left unresolved whether HLA type had any influence on TCRB rearrangement. Sequencing cDNA rather than genomic DNA could over-represent highly expressing activated cells, although activation and CD3 levels did not differ between groups. The naive, central memory and regulatory TCRB repertoires appeared to resemble one another more closely among patients than among healthy donors.

Source material: naive CD4+ T cells from blood. Read against the paper, the sample's cell subset or site label means: true naive CD4+ T cells. Rearrangement joined TRBV28 to TRBJ1-1; there is no confident call for the D gene. This TCR derives from a woman under 30 in good health. The CDR3: CASSLIQHPREAFF. The DNA sequence reads TGTGCCAGCAGTTTGATTCAACACCCGAGGGAAGCTTTCTTT.